This record looks at one T cell receptor (beta chain) sequence and its context. This entry is derived from a study of cytomegalovirus exposure and HLA in healthy donors. V lost 6 bases, J lost 7 bases, and 12 bases lay in between. The CDR3 is 13 residues long. Germline values: CDR1 LNHDA, CDR2 SQIVND (reference sequence). The PCR contained 60 Vbeta and 13 Jbeta primers. TCRdb keeps only in-frame clones here, not all; method: immunoSEQ multiplex PCR. Of roughly 120,000 clones in the sample, 80% were seen once. The receptor comes from a human donor in good health. The chain links TRBV19 to TRBJ2-2; D is possibly TRBD1 (6 bases). Material for sequencing was PBMCs. This CDR3 reads CASRLGASGELFF. CDR3 DNA: TGTGCCAGTAGGTTGGGGGCGAGCGGGGAGCTGTTTTTT.